A selection of T cell receptor beta chains follows, all from one sample in a study of neurological immune-mediated disorders. One entry per CDR3 protein, called by TCRdb with MiXCR from the 5' RACE reads. The sample contains about 28,000 distinct CDR3 sequences, approximately 12% of which appear only once. The material sequenced was PBMCs. The source of these receptors is a man aged 55 to 70 in good health. The CDR3 runs from the conserved cysteine through the conserved F or W. A D gene is named only where the DNA matches it firmly. Size is stated as how often the clone was seen (once, few, many) or a class if it is expanded.

J gene: TRBJ2-3
D gene: .
V gene: TRBV12-3/TRBV12-4
clone size: many
CDR3 protein: CASSLAQITDTQYF
CDR3 DNA: TGTGCCAGCAGTTTAGCGCAAATTACAGATACGCAGTATTTT

J gene: TRBJ1-2
D gene: .
V gene: TRBV6-5
clone size: few
CDR3 protein: CASSPPRDKGIYGYTF
CDR3 DNA: TGTGCCAGCAGTCCTCCGAGGGACAAGGGGATCTATGGCTACACCTTC

J gene: TRBJ2-2
D gene: .
V gene: TRBV7-2
clone size: medium-sized
CDR3 protein: CASSFTGTTGELFF
CDR3 DNA: TGTGCCAGCAGCTTCACAGGGACCACCGGGGAGCTGTTTTTT

J gene: TRBJ2-5
D gene: .
V gene: TRBV7-6
clone size: many
CDR3 protein: CASSARQAETQYF
CDR3 DNA: TGTGCCAGCAGCGCAAGACAGGCGGAGACCCAGTACTTC

J gene: TRBJ1-1
D gene: .
V gene: TRBV9
clone size: many
CDR3 protein: CASSVAPTGLNTEAFF
CDR3 DNA: TGTGCCAGCAGCGTAGCCCCTACAGGGCTGAATACTGAAGCTTTCTTT

J gene: TRBJ2-2
D gene: .
V gene: TRBV7-6
clone size: many
CDR3 protein: CASSAISVGSWNGELFF
CDR3 DNA: TGTGCCAGCAGCGCCATCTCTGTGGGGAGTTGGAACGGGGAGCTGTTTTTT

J gene: TRBJ1-4
D gene: .
V gene: TRBV2
clone size: many
CDR3 protein: CASSEALSGQEKLFF
CDR3 DNA: TGTGCCAGCAGTGAAGCGCTGTCAGGACAGGAAAAACTGTTTTTT

J gene: TRBJ1-1
D gene: .
V gene: TRBV5-1
clone size: once
CDR3 protein: CASSFGEIDAEAFF
CDR3 DNA: TGCGCCAGCAGCTTCGGAGAGATTGACGCTGAAGCTTTCTTT

J gene: TRBJ2-1
D gene: TRBD2
V gene: TRBV24-1
clone size: many
CDR3 protein: CATSDSSLAGYNEQFF
CDR3 DNA: TGTGCCACCAGTGATTCAAGTCTAGCGGGATACAATGAGCAGTTCTTC

J gene: TRBJ1-2
D gene: .
V gene: TRBV14
clone size: many
CDR3 protein: CASSLGRHGYTF
CDR3 DNA: TGTGCCAGCAGCCTGGGACGTCATGGCTACACCTTC

J gene: TRBJ2-7
D gene: TRBD2
V gene: TRBV6-5
clone size: many
CDR3 protein: CASGLAGSYEQYF
CDR3 DNA: TGTGCCAGTGGGCTAGCGGGATCCTACGAGCAGTACTTC

J gene: TRBJ2-2
D gene: .
V gene: TRBV7-3
clone size: many
CDR3 protein: CASSPGSPGELFF
CDR3 DNA: TGTGCCAGCAGCCCAGGGTCCCCCGGGGAGCTGTTTTTT

J gene: TRBJ2-1
D gene: .
V gene: TRBV28
clone size: many
CDR3 protein: CASSWPPFDFSYNEQFF
CDR3 DNA: TGTGCCAGCAGTTGGCCCCCCTTTGATTTCTCCTACAATGAGCAGTTCTTC

J gene: TRBJ1-5
D gene: .
V gene: TRBV28
clone size: many
CDR3 protein: CASSPVSQPQHF
CDR3 DNA: TGTGCCAGCAGTCCAGTAAGTCAGCCCCAGCATTTT

J gene: TRBJ1-6
D gene: .
V gene: TRBV5-6
clone size: many
CDR3 protein: CASSLAPGEGYSPLHF
CDR3 DNA: TGTGCCAGCAGCTTGGCTCCAGGAGAGGGGTATTCACCCCTCCACTTT

J gene: TRBJ1-5
D gene: .
V gene: TRBV15
clone size: many
CDR3 protein: CATSWGTNQPQHF
CDR3 DNA: TGTGCCACCAGTTGGGGTACCAATCAGCCCCAGCATTTT

J gene: TRBJ1-1
D gene: .
V gene: TRBV7-9
clone size: many
CDR3 protein: CASSLADRDTEAFF
CDR3 DNA: TGTGCCAGCAGCTTAGCAGATCGGGACACTGAAGCTTTCTTT

J gene: TRBJ2-3
D gene: TRBD1
V gene: TRBV7-9
clone size: many
CDR3 protein: CASSPTGGDTQYF
CDR3 DNA: TGTGCCAGCAGCCCGACAGGGGGAGATACGCAGTATTTT

J gene: TRBJ2-3
D gene: .
V gene: TRBV29-1
clone size: many
CDR3 protein: CSVTRGSTDTQYF
CDR3 DNA: TGCAGCGTGACCCGGGGAAGCACAGATACGCAGTATTTT

J gene: TRBJ1-3
D gene: .
V gene: TRBV20-1
clone size: many
CDR3 protein: CSALYPGNTIYF
CDR3 DNA: TGCAGTGCTCTGTACCCCGGGAACACCATATATTTT

J gene: TRBJ2-3
D gene: TRBD2
V gene: TRBV5-1
clone size: many
CDR3 protein: CASSGLAGTDTQYF
CDR3 DNA: TGCGCCAGCAGCGGCCTAGCGGGCACAGATACGCAGTATTTT

J gene: TRBJ1-6
D gene: TRBD1
V gene: TRBV14
clone size: medium-sized
CDR3 protein: CASSLHGQGGYSPLHF
CDR3 DNA: TGTGCCAGCAGCCTACATGGACAGGGAGGATATTCACCCCTCCACTTT

J gene: TRBJ1-3
D gene: TRBD1
V gene: TRBV2
clone size: many
CDR3 protein: CASSDRGLSGNTIYF
CDR3 DNA: TGTGCCAGCAGTGACAGGGGGCTATCTGGAAACACCATATATTTT

J gene: TRBJ1-2
D gene: .
V gene: TRBV7-8
clone size: many
CDR3 protein: CASSFGIKMGYTF
CDR3 DNA: TGTGCCAGCAGCTTTGGCATAAAGATGGGCTACACCTTC

J gene: TRBJ2-7
D gene: .
V gene: TRBV5-1
clone size: many
CDR3 protein: CASSSTRTEKNAYEQYF
CDR3 DNA: TGCGCCAGCAGCTCCACGCGGACGGAGAAGAATGCCTACGAGCAGTACTTC

J gene: TRBJ2-5
D gene: .
V gene: TRBV6-6
clone size: many
CDR3 protein: CASSSPGAGETQYF
CDR3 DNA: TGTGCCAGCAGTTCTCCGGGAGCGGGCGAGACCCAGTACTTC

J gene: TRBJ2-1
D gene: .
V gene: TRBV5-1
clone size: many
CDR3 protein: CASSGRTGIYNEQFF
CDR3 DNA: TGCGCCAGCAGCGGGAGGACCGGGATCTACAATGAGCAGTTCTTC

J gene: TRBJ2-7
D gene: .
V gene: TRBV7-2
clone size: many
CDR3 protein: CASSLNRIAYEQYF
CDR3 DNA: TGTGCCAGCAGCTTAAACAGGATCGCCTACGAGCAGTACTTC